This T cell receptor (beta chain) was captured by sequencing in a study of T cell responses to AZD1222 COVID-19 vaccine. The CDR3 is 16 amino acids. The V end was cut by 0 bases, the J end by 7 bases, with 16 bases between. Germline-derived CDR1 and CDR2 are GTSNPN and SVGIG (reference sequence). Produced via immunoSEQ multiplex PCR; TCRdb's table is partial and in-frame only. The sample has 150,000 to 180,000 clones; around 90% are singletons. The sequences come from peripheral blood, collected on day 0 of AZD1222 vaccination. The TCR sequence derives from an adult in good health. The chain recombines TRBV30 with TRBJ1-6; D gene uncertain. This CDR3 reads CAWSVQRGLGNSPLHF. In DNA form, the CDR3 reads TGTGCCTGGAGTGTACAGCGAGGGCTAGGAAATTCACCCCTCCACTTT.